This T cell receptor beta chain was recovered during a study of CD8 T cells in Susac syndrome. An amount of RNA that ranged from roughly 0.5 to 1 ug was reverse transcribed with random hexamers. Across 54 Vbeta and 13 Jbeta, TCR beta CDR3 was amplified with immunoSEQ multiplex PCR. TCRdb re-called the immunoSEQ multiplex PCR reads with MiXCR, one entry per CDR3 protein. This table holds 160,000 or so distinct CDR3 sequences, roughly 95% found once. The V end was cut by 5 bases, the J end by 4 bases, with 11 bases between. The CDR3 has 13 residues. General study results and limits: The TCR sequencing and HLA analysis in the study involved a relatively small number of individuals, as the study acknowledged.

This clonotype has a single count. Its antigen is not identified. Sequencing of TCR beta covered CD8+ and CD4+ T cells obtained from blood. The chain carries TRBV12-3 or TRBV12-4 and TRBJ1-2; a possible D gene is TRBD1 (6 bases). The clonotype comes from a human donor in good health. Sequenced input: CD4+ T cells from PBMCs. DNA of the CDR3: TGTGCCAGCAGTCCACAGGGTACCTATGGCTACACCTTC. Translation gives CASSPQGTYGYTF.